Shown below are 24 T cell receptor beta chains from a single sample sequenced in a study of tumor-infiltrating lymphocytes in primary liver carcinoma. Co-extraction of both nucleic acids (RNA and DNA) used about 19-33 mg of unsorted bulk tissue. cDNA specific to TCR beta was made from 450 to 500 ng of total RNA, with a constant-region primer employed for priming. Each TCR beta library was derived from three nested multiplex PCR rounds that employed slightly modified ARM-PCR. It was with TRBV1-TRBV30 forward primers and a C-beta reverse primer that the first two PCR rounds were run, at about 9 cycles each. TCRdb re-called the multiplex PCR reads through MiXCR, storing one row per CDR3 protein. This table has roughly 200,000 distinct CDR3 sequences, 85% appearing once. The sequencing sample was made of tumor tissue from primary liver carcinoma. The receptors stem from a man in his forties with primary liver carcinoma and hepatitis B virus infection.

Notes on this clonotype: One end of the junction does not line up with germline, which may come from a read error. This chain joins TRBV11-3 and TRBJ2-7; a weak D match, TRBD1 (5 bases). There are 13 residues in the CDR3. Germline V gene lookup returns CDR1 SGHNT and CDR2 YENEEA. Here the CDR3 DNA reads TGTACCAGCAGCTTAGGGGCATCTTATGAGCAGTACTTC. This gives the protein CTSSLGASYEQYF.

A remark on this clonotype: A read error is likely, as this CDR3 ends without the conserved phenylalanine or tryptophan. The genes are TRBV29-1 and TRBJ2-7; a possible D gene is TRBD2 (6 bases). CDR3 length: 15 amino acids. Looked up from germline, CDR1 is SQVTM and CDR2 is ANQGSEA. CDR3: CSVEDRGGNSYEQYL. CDR3 coding DNA: TGCAGCGTTGAAGATCGAGGAGGGAACTCCTACGAACAGTACTTA.

The chain joins TRBV7-9 to TRBJ1-4; D is uncertain. The CDR3 totals 13 residues. V was shortened by 5 bases and J by 14 bases, with 18 bases between the two germline ends. Germline CDR1 is SEHNR and CDR2 is FQNEAQ (reference sequence). CDR3 nucleotides: TGTGCCAGCAGCCCTTTCGTGGGTGAACAGCTGTTTTTT. Translating it yields CASSPFVGEQLFF.

The chain couples TRBV12-3 or TRBV12-4 to TRBJ2-5; tentative D call: TRBD1 (6 bases). This CDR3 is 14 amino acids long. The V and J ends lost 3 bases and 6 bases respectively, with 14 bases between them. The CDR3 DNA follows: TGTGCCAGCAGTTTGTCAGGGGTGGCACAGACCCAGTACTTC. Protein sequence: CASSLSGVAQTQYF.

The genes are TRBV6-6 and TRBJ2-2; the D is unclear. V was trimmed by 7 bases and J by 6 bases, leaving 18 bases between them. The CDR3 length is 15 residues. The germline gives CDR1 MNHNY, CDR2 SVGAGI (reference sequence). CDR3 amino acids: CASNTLTRVSGELFF. The CDR3 bases are TGTGCCAGCAATACCCTGACACGGGTTTCCGGGGAGCTGTTTTTT.

This clonotype was counted only a few times. This clone may be a read error of a much larger clone one base away. The chain combines TRBV5-1 with TRBJ2-5; no firm D call. This CDR3 has 14 residues. CDR1 SGHRS and CDR2 YFSETQ come from the germline V gene. The CDR3: CTSSLELNEETQYF. CDR3 sequence (DNA): TGCACCAGCAGCTTGGAACTAAATGAAGAGACCCAGTACTTC.

A single count supports this clonotype. Here the CDR3 omits its conserved ending phenylalanine or tryptophan, so a read error is the likely source. The chain uses TRBV12-3 or TRBV12-4 and TRBJ2-5; 8 positions match TRBD2. The V segment lost 10 bases and the J segment 4 bases; nucleotides outside the gene matches: 8. The CDR3 runs to 13 residues. The CDR3 protein is CATSRSGTETQYL. The CDR3 DNA follows: TGTGCCACCAGCCGTAGCGGGACAGAGACCCAGTACCTC.

Concerning this clonotype: Because it lacks the conserved phenylalanine or tryptophan at the end, this CDR3 is likely a read error. The limits of the CDR3 on the DNA are not certain, so only TCRdb's listed CDR3 is given. This chain links TRBV10-2 with TRBJ2-3; the table's D call TRBD2 went unverified against the DNA. The CDR3 spans 15 amino acids, including both terminal residues. CDR1 and CDR2 from the germline V gene are WSHSY and SAAADI. This chain's CDR3 is CVSRPTSSRADTRYL.

As concerns this clonotype: An end of the junction does not agree with germline; a read error may underlie this. This sequence joins TRBV29-1 and TRBJ1-4, with 9 bases lining up with TRBD1. The CDR3 length is 15 residues. Germline lookup yields CDR1 SQVTM and CDR2 ANQGSEA. In nucleotides, the CDR3 is TGTAGCGCTGGGACAGGGTGTGCAACTAATGAAAAACTGTTTTTT. It specifies CSAGTGCATNEKLFF.

As regards this clonotype: A much larger clone is a single base away; this may be a read error. This chain joins TRBV28 and TRBJ2-5; D gene unclear. Germline V gene sequence: CDR1 MDHEN, CDR2 SYDVKM. Trimming stripped 5 bases from V and 1 base from J, with 11 bases between. The CDR3 consists of 14 residues. The CDR3 sequence: CASSIRQVQETQYF. In DNA, the CDR3 is TGTGCCAGCAGTATTCGTCAGGTCCAAGAGACCCAGTACTTC.

In its sample, this clonotype was seen a few times. This could be a read error, since a much larger clone is one nucleotide away. The CDR3 DNA is TGCAGTACTAGTGCAGAAGGAGCGACGCAGTACTTC. Translation: CSTSAEGATQYF. The rearrangement links TRBV20-1 to TRBJ2-7; a weak D match, TRBD2 (5 bases). The germline CDR1 and CDR2 sequences are DFQATT and SNEGSKA (reference sequence). CDR3 length: 12 residues.

A note on this clonotype: Germline is not matched at one junction end, which may reflect a read error. This chain uses TRBV11-1 with TRBJ2-1; D is ambiguous. Germline CDR1 reads SGHAT; CDR2 reads FQDESV (reference sequence). This CDR3 is built from 13 residues. CDR3 nucleotides: TGTGCCAGCAGCGTTGGCTTGAAGAATGAGCAGCTCTTC. Amino acid sequence: CASSVGLKNEQLF.

On this clonotype itself: Germline and junction disagree at one end, which may indicate a read error. The J gene is TRBJ2-7, the V gene TRBV5-4, with 7 bases aligning to TRBD1. This CDR3 region has 15 residues. CDR1 is SGHNT, CDR2 YYREEE, per germline (reference sequence). CDR3 DNA sequence: TGTGCCAGCAGCGCCGGGACAGTGAACCCCTACGAGCAATACTTC. This encodes CASSAGTVNPYEQYF. Full variable domain (remainder filled in from reference TRBV5-4 and TRBJ2-7): ETGVTQSPTHLIKTRGQQVTLRCSSQSGHNTVSWYQQALGQGPQFIFQYYREEENGRGNFPPRFSGLQFPNYSSELNVNALELDDSALYLCASSAGTVNPYEQYFGPGTRLTVT.

This clonotype turned up a few times. A clone one base away is much larger, so this may be a read error. The V and J genes are TRBV5-6 and TRBJ2-3, with 11 bases matching TRBD2. Germline values: CDR1 SGHDT, CDR2 YYEEEE. V was clipped by 4 bases and J by 1 base; unmatched bases: 11. The CDR3 consists of 18 residues. CDR3: CASSRGTSGISRTDTQYF. Written as DNA, the CDR3 is TGTGCCAGCAGCCGCGGGACTAGCGGCATTAGTCGCACAGATACGCAGTATTTT. Together with reference TRBV5-6 and TRBJ2-3, the CDR3 gives the full variable domain: DAGVTQSPTHLIKTRGQQVTLRCSPKSGHDTVSWYQQALGQGPQFIFQYYEEEERQRGNFPDRFSGHQFPNYSSELNVNALLLGDSALYLCASSRGTSGISRTDTQYFGPGTRLTVL.

A remark on this clonotype: Given a much more abundant clone one base away, this may be a read error. This chain links TRBV29-1 with TRBJ2-7; D may be TRBD2 (5 bases). Germline CDR1 reads SQVTM; CDR2 reads ANQGSEA. This CDR3 has 13 amino acids. The V and J ends lost 3 bases and 4 bases respectively, with 13 bases between them. CDR3 DNA: TGCAGCGTTGAGGACGGGGAAAGGTACGAGCAGTACTTC. Amino acids: CSVEDGERYEQYF.

A note on this clonotype: One junction end does not reproduce the germline sequence, and a read error may be involved. The chain recombines TRBV28 with TRBJ1-6; possibly TRBD1 for D (6 bases). CDR3 length: 14 residues. The germline gives CDR1 MDHEN, CDR2 SYDVKM. CDR3 bases: TGTACCAGCGCCGGGGACAAGCTTAATTCACCCCTCCACTTT. Translation: CTSAGDKLNSPLHF.

As concerns this clonotype: One end of the junction fails to match germline, which may point to a read error. The rearrangement uses TRBV13 and TRBJ2-7; D gene unclear. CDR1 and CDR2 from the germline V gene are PRHDT and FYEKMQ (reference sequence). The CDR3 covers 12 residues. CDR3 loop: CVSSPRAYEQYF. The CDR3 DNA reads as TGTGTCAGCAGCCCCCGGGCCTACGAGCAGTACTTC.

With respect to this clonotype: At one end the junction does not follow the germline gene, possibly because of a read error. The genes are TRBV11-3 and TRBJ2-1; TRBD2 might be the D (6 bases). The CDR3 loop spans 17 amino acids. Germline V lookup: CDR1 SGHNT, CDR2 YENEEA. The CDR3 protein is CTSSLGVSGLPRNEQLF. In nucleotides, the CDR3 is TGTACCAGCAGCTTAGGCGTATCGGGACTCCCCCGCAATGAGCAGTTATTC.

The CDR3 loop reads CASILGQGDFSGANVLTF. The CDR3 DNA reads TGTGCCAGCATATTGGGCCAGGGGGATTTTTCTGGGGCCAACGTCCTGACTTTC. The chain uses TRBV5-4 and TRBJ2-6, with 7 bases fitting TRBD1. The CDR3 consists of 18 residues. Germline V CDR1 and CDR2: SGHNT, YYREEE (reference sequence). V dropped 6 bases and J dropped 1; count of bases not matched to a gene: 13.

Of note for this clonotype: The junction differs from germline at one of its ends, possibly a read error. The chain joins TRBV29-1 to TRBJ2-6; D is uncertain. This CDR3 comprises 15 residues. Germline V lookup: CDR1 SQVTM, CDR2 ANQGSEA. CDR3 coding DNA: TGCAGTGTTGGTGGGGTAGACCCTGGGGCCAACGTCCTGACTTTC. Its translation is CSVGGVDPGANVLTF.

This sequence joins TRBV7-9 and TRBJ2-3; 8 bases map to TRBD1. The CDR3 spans 15 residues. V trimming: 10 bases; J trimming: 4 bases; junction bases outside the gene matches: 13. Germline lookup yields CDR1 SEHNR and CDR2 FQNEAQ (reference sequence). The CDR3 bases are TGTGCCAACGGCTCGGACAGGGACGGGGCAGATACGCAGTATTTT. Its translation: CANGSDRDGADTQYF.

A note on this clonotype: No conserved phenylalanine or tryptophan ends this CDR3, so it is likely a read error. The DNA is left out, because the CDR3 cannot be placed on it with certainty; the CDR3 is given as TCRdb lists it. V gene TRBV12-3 or TRBV12-4 combines with J gene TRBJ2-1; the table gives TRBD1 as D, unverified against the DNA. Both ends counted, the CDR3 spans 12 residues. CDR3: CASSLWTDEQLY.

This clonotype was found once. Germline and junction disagree at one end, which may indicate a read error. The chain couples TRBV5-4 to TRBJ2-1; no clear D. The CDR3 has 15 residues. Germline V gene data show CDR1 as SGHNT and CDR2 as YYREEE (reference sequence). Here the CDR3 DNA reads TGTGCCAGCAGCCTTTCCAGGATTCCCTTCAATGCGCAGTTCTTC. Translation gives CASSLSRIPFNAQFF.

The J gene is TRBJ2-7, the V gene TRBV11-1; a weak D match, TRBD2 (6 bases). Trimming took off 6 bases at V and 7 bases at J, with 16 bases between the two ends. Per germline, CDR1 SGHAT and CDR2 FQDESV (reference sequence). The length of the CDR3 is 13 residues. The DNA of the CDR3 is TGTGCCAGCAGGGGGAGGCGATCCTCTGAGCAGTACTTC. Its protein is CASRGRRSSEQYF.